The subject of this entry is one T cell receptor beta chain. What it binds is unknown. This entry comes from a study of cytomegalovirus exposure and HLA in healthy donors. Overall study: In terms of ancestry, the Caucasian-associated cluster contained 81% of the approximately 400 genotyped donors.

Germline V CDR1 and CDR2: SEHNR, FQNEAQ (reference sequence). The CDR3 spans 16 residues. V gave up 1 base and J gave up 8 bases, with 19 bases separating them. The PCR used 60 Vbeta and 13 Jbeta primers. Libraries were prepared by immunoSEQ multiplex PCR; TCRdb keeps only in-frame clonotypes and omits some of them. The table has more than 85,000 clones, roughly 80% seen once; the top ten hold around 10%. Study-level findings and limits: In a later analysis, HLA-C alleles had the fewest associated TCRs, DRB1 alleles the most.

The sequence derives from a young man in good health and CMV-seropositive. The sample comprised PBMCs. The gene calls are TRBV7-9 and TRBJ2-3; a weak D match, TRBD1 (7 bases). CDR3 nucleotides: TGTGCCAGCAGCTTAGGGTCGGCAGGGGGGCCGGGTACGCAGTATTTT. Its protein product is CASSLGSAGGPGTQYF.